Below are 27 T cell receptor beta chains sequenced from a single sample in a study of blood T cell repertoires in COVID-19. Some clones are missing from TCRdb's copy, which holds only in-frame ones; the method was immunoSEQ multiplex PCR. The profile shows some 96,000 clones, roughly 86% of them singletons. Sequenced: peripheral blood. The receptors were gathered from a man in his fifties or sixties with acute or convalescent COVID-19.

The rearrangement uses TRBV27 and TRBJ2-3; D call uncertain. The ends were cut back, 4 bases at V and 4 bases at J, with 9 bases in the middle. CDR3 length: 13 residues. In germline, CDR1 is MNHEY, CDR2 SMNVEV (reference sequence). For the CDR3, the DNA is TGTGCCAGCAGTTACGGTCCCTCAGATACGCAGTATTTT. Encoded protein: CASSYGPSDTQYF.

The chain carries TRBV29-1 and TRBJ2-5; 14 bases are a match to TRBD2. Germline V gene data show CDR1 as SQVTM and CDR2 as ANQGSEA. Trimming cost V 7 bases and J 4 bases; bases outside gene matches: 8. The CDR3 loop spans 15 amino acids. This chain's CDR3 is CSGGTSGRRGETQYF. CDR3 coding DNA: TGCAGCGGCGGGACTAGCGGGAGAAGAGGAGAGACCCAGTACTTC. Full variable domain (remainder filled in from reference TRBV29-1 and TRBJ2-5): SAVISQKPSRDICQRGTSLTIQCQVDSQVTMMFWYRQQPGQSLTLIATANQGSEATYESGFVIDKFPISRPNLTFSTLTVSNMSPEDSSIYLCSGGTSGRRGETQYFGPGTRLLVL.

DNA for the CDR3: TGTGCCAGCAGCCTACTGACAGCGAACACTGAAGCTTTCTTT. This gives the protein CASSLLTANTEAFF. This chain joins TRBV7-9 and TRBJ1-1; a weak D match, TRBD1 (5 bases). V lost 5 bases, J lost 1 base, and 11 bases lay in between. The CDR3 is made up of 14 amino acids. Germline lookup yields CDR1 SEHNR and CDR2 FQNEAQ (reference sequence).

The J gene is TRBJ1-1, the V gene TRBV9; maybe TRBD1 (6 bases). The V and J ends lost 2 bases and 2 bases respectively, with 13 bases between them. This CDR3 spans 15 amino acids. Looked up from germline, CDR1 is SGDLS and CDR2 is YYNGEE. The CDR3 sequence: CASSVRGGGNTEAFF. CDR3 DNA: TGTGCCAGCAGCGTGAGGGGGGGTGGAAACACTGAAGCTTTCTTT.

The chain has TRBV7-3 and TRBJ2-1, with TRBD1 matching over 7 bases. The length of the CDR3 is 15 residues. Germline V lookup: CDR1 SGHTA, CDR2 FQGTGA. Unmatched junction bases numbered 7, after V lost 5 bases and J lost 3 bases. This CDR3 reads CASSPRDSFYNEQFF. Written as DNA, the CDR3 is TGTGCCAGCAGCCCCCGGGACAGCTTCTACAATGAGCAGTTCTTC.

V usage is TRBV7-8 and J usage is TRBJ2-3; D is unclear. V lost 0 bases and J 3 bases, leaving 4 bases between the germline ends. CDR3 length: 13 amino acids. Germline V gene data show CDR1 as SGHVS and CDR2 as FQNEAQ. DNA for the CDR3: TGTGCCAGCAGCTTAGCGTCTACAGATACGCAGTATTTT. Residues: CASSLASTDTQYF.

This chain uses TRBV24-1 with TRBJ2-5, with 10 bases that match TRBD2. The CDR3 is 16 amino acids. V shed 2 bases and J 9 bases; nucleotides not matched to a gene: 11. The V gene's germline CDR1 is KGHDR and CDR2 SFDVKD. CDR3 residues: CATSDSRAGGPGSQYF. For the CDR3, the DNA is TGTGCCACCAGTGATTCTCGAGCGGGAGGGCCCGGTTCCCAGTACTTC.

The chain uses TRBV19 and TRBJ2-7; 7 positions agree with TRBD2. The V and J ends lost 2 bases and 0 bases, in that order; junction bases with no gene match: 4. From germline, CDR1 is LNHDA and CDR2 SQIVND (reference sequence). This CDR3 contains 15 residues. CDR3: CASSISSGLSYEQYF. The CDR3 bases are TGTGCCAGTAGTATAAGTAGCGGGCTCTCCTACGAGCAGTACTTC. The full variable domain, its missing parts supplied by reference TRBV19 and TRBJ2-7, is DGGITQSPKYLFRKEGQNVTLSCEQNLNHDAMYWYRQDPGQGLRLIYYSQIVNDFQKGDIAEGYSVSREKKESFPLTVTSAQKNPTAFYLCASSISSGLSYEQYFGPGTRLTVT.

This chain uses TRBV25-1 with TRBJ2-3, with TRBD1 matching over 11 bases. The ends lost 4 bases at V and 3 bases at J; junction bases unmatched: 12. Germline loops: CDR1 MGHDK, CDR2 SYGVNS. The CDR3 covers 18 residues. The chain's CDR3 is CASSGLIGTGGRTDTQYF. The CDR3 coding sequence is TGTGCCAGCAGTGGACTGATAGGGACAGGGGGTAGGACAGATACGCAGTATTTT.

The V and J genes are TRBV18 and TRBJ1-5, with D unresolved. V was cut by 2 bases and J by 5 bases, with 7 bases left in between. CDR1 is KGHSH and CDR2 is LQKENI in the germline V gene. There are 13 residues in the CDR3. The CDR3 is CASSPGPDQPQHF. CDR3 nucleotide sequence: TGTGCCAGCTCACCAGGGCCGGATCAGCCCCAGCATTTT. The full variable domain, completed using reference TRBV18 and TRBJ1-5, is NAGVMQNPRHLVRRRGQEARLRCSPMKGHSHVYWYRQLPEEGLKFMVYLQKENIIDESGMPKERFSAEFPKEGPSILRIQQVVRGDSAAYFCASSPGPDQPQHFGDGTRLSIL.

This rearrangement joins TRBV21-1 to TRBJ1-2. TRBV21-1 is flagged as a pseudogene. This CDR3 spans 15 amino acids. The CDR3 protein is CASSKVGGPDYGYTF. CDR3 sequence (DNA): TGTGCCAGCAGCAAAGTGGGGGGGCCAGACTATGGCTACACCTTC.

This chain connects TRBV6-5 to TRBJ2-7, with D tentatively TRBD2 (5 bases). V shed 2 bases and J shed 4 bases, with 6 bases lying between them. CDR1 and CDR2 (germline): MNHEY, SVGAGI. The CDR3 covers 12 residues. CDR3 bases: TGTGCCAGCAGTTACGAGGGTTACGAGCAGTACTTC. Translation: CASSYEGYEQYF.

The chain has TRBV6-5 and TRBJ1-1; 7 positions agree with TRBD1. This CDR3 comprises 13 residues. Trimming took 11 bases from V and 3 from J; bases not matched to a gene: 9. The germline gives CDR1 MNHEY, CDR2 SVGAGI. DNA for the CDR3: TGTGCCGTTCGGCGACAGGGTTACACTGAAGCTTTCTTT. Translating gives CAVRRQGYTEAFF.

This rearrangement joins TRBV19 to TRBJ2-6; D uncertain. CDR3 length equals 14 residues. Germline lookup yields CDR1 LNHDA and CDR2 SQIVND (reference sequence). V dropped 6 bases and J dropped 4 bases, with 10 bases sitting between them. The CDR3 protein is CASRRSGGANVLTF. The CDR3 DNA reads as TGTGCCAGTAGGCGGTCTGGGGGGGCCAACGTCCTGACTTTC.

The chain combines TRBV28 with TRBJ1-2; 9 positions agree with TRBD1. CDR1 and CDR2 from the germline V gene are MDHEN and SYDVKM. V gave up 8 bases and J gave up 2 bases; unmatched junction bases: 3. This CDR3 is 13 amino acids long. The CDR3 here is CASSTGGNYGYTF. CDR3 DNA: TGTGCCAGCTCTACAGGGGGCAACTATGGCTACACCTTC.

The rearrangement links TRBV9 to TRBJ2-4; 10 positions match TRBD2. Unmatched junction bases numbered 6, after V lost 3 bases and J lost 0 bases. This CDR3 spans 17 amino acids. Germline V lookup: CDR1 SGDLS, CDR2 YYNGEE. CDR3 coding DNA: TGTGCCAGCAGCGCGGGACTAGCGTCGCTAGCCAAAAACATTCAGTACTTC. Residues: CASSAGLASLAKNIQYF.

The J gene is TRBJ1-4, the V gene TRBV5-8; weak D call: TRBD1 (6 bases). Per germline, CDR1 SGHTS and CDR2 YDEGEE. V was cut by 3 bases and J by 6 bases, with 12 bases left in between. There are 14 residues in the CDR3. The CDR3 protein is CASSSRDTYEKLFF. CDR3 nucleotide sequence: TGTGCCAGCAGCTCCCGGGACACTTATGAAAAACTGTTTTTT.

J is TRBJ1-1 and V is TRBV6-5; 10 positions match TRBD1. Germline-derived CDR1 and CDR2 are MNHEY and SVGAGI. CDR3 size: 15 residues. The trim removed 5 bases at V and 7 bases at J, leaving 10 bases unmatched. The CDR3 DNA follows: TGTGCCAGCAGTAGAGCACGGGACAGGGGCGGTGAAGCTTTCTTT. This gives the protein CASSRARDRGGEAFF.

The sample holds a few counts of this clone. The CDR3 DNA follows: TGCGCCAGCAGCCCCGCGCGGGGGGTTGTAGGTGGCTACACCTTC. Its protein product is CASSPARGVVGGYTF. The gene calls are TRBV5-1 and TRBJ1-2, with a possible D match to TRBD1 (5 bases). The CDR3 is 15 amino acids. From germline, CDR1 is SGHRS and CDR2 YFSETQ. The V end lost 4 bases, the J end lost 7 bases, and 20 bases lay between the germline ends.

CDR3 nucleotide sequence: TGTGCCAGCAGCTTATCGGGACTACAGCGCGCGTACTACGAGCAGTACTTC. It is translated as CASSLSGLQRAYYEQYF. V and J are TRBV5-5 and TRBJ2-7; 7 bases fit TRBD2. Germline CDR1 and CDR2: SGHKS and YYEKEE (reference sequence). V shed 2 bases and J 3 bases; nucleotides not matched to a gene: 14. This CDR3 region has 17 residues.

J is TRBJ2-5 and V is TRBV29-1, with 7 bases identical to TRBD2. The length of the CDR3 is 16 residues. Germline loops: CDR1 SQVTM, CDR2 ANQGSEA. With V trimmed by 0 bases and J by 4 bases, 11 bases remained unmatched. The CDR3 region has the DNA TGCAGCGTTGAAGACCCTGACACCGGGGAGGGAGAGACCCAGTACTTC. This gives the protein CSVEDPDTGEGETQYF.

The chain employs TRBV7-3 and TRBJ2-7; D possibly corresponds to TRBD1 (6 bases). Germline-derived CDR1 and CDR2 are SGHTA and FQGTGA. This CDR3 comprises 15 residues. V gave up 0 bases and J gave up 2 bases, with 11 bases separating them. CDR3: CASSLTATGPYEQYF. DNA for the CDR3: TGTGCCAGCAGCTTAACTGCCACAGGGCCCTACGAGCAGTACTTC. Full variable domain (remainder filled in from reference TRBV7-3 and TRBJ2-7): GAGVSQTPSNKVTEKGKYVELRCDPISGHTALYWYRQSLGQGPEFLIYFQGTGAADDSGLPNDRFFAVRPEGSVSTLKIQRTERGDSAVYLCASSLTATGPYEQYFGPGTRLTVT.

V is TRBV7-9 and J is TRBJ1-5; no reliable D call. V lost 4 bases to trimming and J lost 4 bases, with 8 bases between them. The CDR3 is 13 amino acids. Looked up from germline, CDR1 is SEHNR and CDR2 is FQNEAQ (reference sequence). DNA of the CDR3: TGTGCCAGCAGCTCCGGGGTGAATCAGCCCCAGCATTTT. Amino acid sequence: CASSSGVNQPQHF. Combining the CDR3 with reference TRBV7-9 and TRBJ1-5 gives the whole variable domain DTGVSQNPRHKITKRGQNVTFRCDPISEHNRLYWYRQTLGQGPEFLTYFQNEAQLEKSRLLSDRFSAERPKGSFSTLEIQRTEQGDSAMYLCASSSGVNQPQHFGDGTRLSIL.

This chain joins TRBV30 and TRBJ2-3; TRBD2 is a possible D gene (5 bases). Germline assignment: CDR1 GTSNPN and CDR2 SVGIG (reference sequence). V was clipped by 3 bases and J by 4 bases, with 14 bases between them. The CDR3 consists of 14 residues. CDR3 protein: CAWSPGGSADTQYF. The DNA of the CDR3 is TGTGCCTGGAGCCCTGGTGGGAGTGCAGATACGCAGTATTTT.

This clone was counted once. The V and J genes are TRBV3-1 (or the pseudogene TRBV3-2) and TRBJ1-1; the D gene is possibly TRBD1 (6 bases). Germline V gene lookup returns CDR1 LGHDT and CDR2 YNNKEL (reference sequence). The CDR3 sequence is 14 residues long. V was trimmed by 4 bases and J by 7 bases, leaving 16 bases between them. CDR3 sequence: CASSLRGGPYEAFF. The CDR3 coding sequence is TGTGCCAGCAGCCTCCGAGGGGGACCTTATGAAGCTTTCTTT.

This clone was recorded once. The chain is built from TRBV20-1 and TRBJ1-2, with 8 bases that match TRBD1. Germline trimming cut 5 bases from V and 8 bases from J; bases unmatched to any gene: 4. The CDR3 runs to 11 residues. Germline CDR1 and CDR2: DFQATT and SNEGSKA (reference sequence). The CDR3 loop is CSAERDRGYTF. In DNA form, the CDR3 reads TGCAGTGCTGAGCGGGACAGGGGCTACACCTTC.

The CDR3 DNA is TGCGCCAGCAAGGATAGCGGGAGAAGTCCCAATGAGCAGTTCTTC. Its protein is CASKDSGRSPNEQFF. This chain links TRBV23-1 with TRBJ2-1, with 9 bases identical to TRBD2. TRBV23-1 is an ORF; its function is uncertain. The CDR3 is 15 residues long. The trim removed 7 bases at V and 6 bases at J, leaving 10 bases unmatched.